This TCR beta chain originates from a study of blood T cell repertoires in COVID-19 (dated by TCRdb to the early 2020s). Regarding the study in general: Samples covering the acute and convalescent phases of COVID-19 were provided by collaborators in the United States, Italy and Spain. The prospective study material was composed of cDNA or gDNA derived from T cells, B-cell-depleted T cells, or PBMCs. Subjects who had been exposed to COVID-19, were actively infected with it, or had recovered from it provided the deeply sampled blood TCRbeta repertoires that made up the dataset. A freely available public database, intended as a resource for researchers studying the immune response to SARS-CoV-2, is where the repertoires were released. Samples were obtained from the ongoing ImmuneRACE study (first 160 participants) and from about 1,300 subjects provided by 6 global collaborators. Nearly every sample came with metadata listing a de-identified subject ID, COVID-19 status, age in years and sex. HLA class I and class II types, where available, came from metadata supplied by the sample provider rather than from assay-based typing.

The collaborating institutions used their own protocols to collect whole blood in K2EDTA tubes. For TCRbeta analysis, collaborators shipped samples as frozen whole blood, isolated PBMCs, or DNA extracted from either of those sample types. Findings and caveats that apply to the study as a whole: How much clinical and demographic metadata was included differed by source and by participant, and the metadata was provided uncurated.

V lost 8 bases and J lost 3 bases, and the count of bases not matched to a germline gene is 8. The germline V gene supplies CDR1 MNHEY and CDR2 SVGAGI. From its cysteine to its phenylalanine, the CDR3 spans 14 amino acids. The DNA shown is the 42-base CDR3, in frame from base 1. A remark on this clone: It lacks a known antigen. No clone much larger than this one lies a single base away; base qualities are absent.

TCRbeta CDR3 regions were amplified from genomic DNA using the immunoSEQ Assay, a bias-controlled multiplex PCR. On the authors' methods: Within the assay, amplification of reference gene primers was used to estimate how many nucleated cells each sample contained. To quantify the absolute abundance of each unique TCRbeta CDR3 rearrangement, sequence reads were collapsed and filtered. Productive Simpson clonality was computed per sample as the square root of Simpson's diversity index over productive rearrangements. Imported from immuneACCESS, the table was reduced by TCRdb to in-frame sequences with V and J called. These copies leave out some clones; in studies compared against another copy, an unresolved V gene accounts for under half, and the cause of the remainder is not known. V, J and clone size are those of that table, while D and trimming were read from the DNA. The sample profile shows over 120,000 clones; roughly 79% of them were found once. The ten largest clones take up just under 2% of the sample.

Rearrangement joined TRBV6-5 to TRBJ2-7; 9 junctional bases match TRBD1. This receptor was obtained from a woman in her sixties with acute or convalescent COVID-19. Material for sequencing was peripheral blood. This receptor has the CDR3 CASSKGTGLYEQYF. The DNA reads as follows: TGTGCCAGCTCCAAAGGGACAGGGCTCTACGAGCAGTACTTC.